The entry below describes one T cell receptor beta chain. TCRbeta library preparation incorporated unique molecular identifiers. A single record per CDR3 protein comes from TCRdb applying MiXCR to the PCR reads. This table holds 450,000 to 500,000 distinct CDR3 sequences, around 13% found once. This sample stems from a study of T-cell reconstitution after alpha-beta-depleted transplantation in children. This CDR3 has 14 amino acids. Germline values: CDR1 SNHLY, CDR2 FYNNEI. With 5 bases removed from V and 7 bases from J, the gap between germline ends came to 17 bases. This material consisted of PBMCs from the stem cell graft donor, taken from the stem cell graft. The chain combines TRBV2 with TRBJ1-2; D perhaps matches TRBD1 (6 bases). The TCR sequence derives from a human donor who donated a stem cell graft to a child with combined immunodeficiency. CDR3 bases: TGTGCCAGCAGTTTCGGGACACTAACTTCTGGCTACACCTTC. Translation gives CASSFGTLTSGYTF.